The rows below give T cell receptor beta chains drawn from one sample of a study of cytomegalovirus exposure and HLA in healthy donors. Using immunoSEQ multiplex PCR, the repertoire was profiled, and TCRdb retains in-frame clones only, with some absent. This table holds around 130,000 clones, 75% to 90% found once. The sequenced sample was PBMCs. The receptors were gathered from a female donor in good health and CMV-seronegative. Each CDR3 is given with its conserved first and last residue. A D gene is named only where the DNA matches it firmly. Not every row has a clone size; where given, it reads once, few, many or a size class.

D: -
V: TRBV6-5
size: -
J: TRBJ2-7
CDR3: CASRPQGNSYEQYF
DNA: TGTGCCAGCAGGCCCCAGGGAAACTCCTACGAGCAGTACTTC

D: -
V: TRBV19
size: few
J: TRBJ2-6
CDR3: CASSLFSGANVLTF
DNA: TGTGCCAGTAGTTTATTCTCTGGGGCCAACGTCCTGACTTTC

D: TRBD1
V: TRBV14
size: -
J: TRBJ1-2
CDR3: CASSQYQTGGGYTF
DNA: TGTGCCAGCAGCCAATATCAGACAGGGGGAGGCTACACCTTC

D: TRBD2
V: TRBV19
size: -
J: TRBJ2-7
CDR3: CASSMGTTLFSYEQYF
DNA: TGTGCCAGTAGTATGGGGACTACCCTGTTCTCCTACGAGCAGTACTTC

D: TRBD2
V: TRBV9
size: few
J: TRBJ2-3
CDR3: CASSVESGRGTDTQYF
DNA: TGTGCCAGCAGCGTCGAGAGCGGGAGAGGAACAGATACGCAGTATTTT

D: -
V: TRBV5-1
size: -
J: TRBJ2-7
CDR3: CASSYGGASYEQYF
DNA: TGCGCCAGCAGCTACGGAGGTGCCTCCTACGAGCAGTACTTC

D: -
V: TRBV25-1
size: -
J: TRBJ2-5
CDR3: CASKGGAETQYF
DNA: TGTGCCAGCAAGGGGGGGGCAGAGACCCAGTACTTC

D: -
V: TRBV21-1
size: -
J: TRBJ1-5
CDR3: CASSRRGRKPQHF
DNA: TGTGCCAGCAGCCGGAGGGGCAGGAAGCCCCAGCATTTT

D: -
V: TRBV18
size: -
J: TRBJ1-2
CDR3: CASSPLSGVRYGYTF
DNA: TGTGCCAGCTCACCTCTTTCGGGGGTACGGTATGGCTACACCTTC

D: -
V: TRBV7-9
size: -
J: TRBJ2-1
CDR3: CASSLGQIEQFF
DNA: TGTGCCAGCAGCTTAGGACAGATAGAGCAGTTCTTC

D: TRBD1
V: TRBV18
size: -
J: TRBJ2-5
CDR3: CASSPEMGQGYETQYF
DNA: TGTGCCAGCTCACCGGAAATGGGACAGGGGTATGAGACCCAGTACTTC

D: TRBD2
V: TRBV4-1
size: -
J: TRBJ2-5
CDR3: CASSPRQQLAGPQETQYF
DNA: TGCGCCAGCAGCCCCAGACAGCAGCTAGCGGGACCTCAAGAGACCCAGTACTTC

D: TRBD2
V: TRBV9
size: -
J: TRBJ2-1
CDR3: CASSVVLAGPNEQFF
DNA: TGTGCCAGCAGCGTAGTACTAGCGGGACCGAATGAGCAGTTCTTC

D: TRBD1
V: TRBV28
size: -
J: TRBJ2-7
CDR3: CASSPARDRGHF
DNA: TGTGCCAGCAGTCCGGCCCGGGACAGGGGCCACTTC

D: -
V: TRBV2
size: -
J: TRBJ1-4
CDR3: CASLREGLREKLFF
DNA: TGTGCCAGCCTTAGGGAGGGGCTGAGGGAAAAACTGTTTTTT

D: TRBD2
V: TRBV5-1
size: few
J: TRBJ2-7
CDR3: CASSPDSGRGYEQYF
DNA: TGCGCCAGCAGCCCGGACTCAGGGAGGGGCTACGAGCAGTACTTC

D: -
V: TRBV6-6
size: -
J: TRBJ1-3
CDR3: CASSPTVPPGNTIYF
DNA: TGTGCCAGCAGCCCTACAGTTCCGCCTGGAAACACCATATATTTT

D: TRBD2
V: TRBV9
size: once
J: TRBJ2-6
CDR3: CASSGGGMGSGANVLTF
DNA: TGTGCCAGCAGCGGGGGAGGGATGGGCTCTGGGGCCAACGTCCTGACTTTC

D: -
V: TRBV9
size: -
J: TRBJ1-1
CDR3: CASSVASTDMNTEAFF
DNA: TGTGCCAGCAGCGTAGCTTCCACAGATATGAACACTGAAGCTTTCTTT

D: -
V: TRBV2
size: -
J: TRBJ1-1
CDR3: CASSESGWDTEAFF
DNA: TGTGCCAGCAGTGAGTCAGGGTGGGACACTGAAGCTTTCTTT

D: TRBD1
V: TRBV28
size: -
J: TRBJ2-3
CDR3: CASSFQGDTDTQYF
DNA: TGTGCCAGCAGTTTCCAGGGGGACACAGATACGCAGTATTTT

D: -
V: TRBV19
size: -
J: TRBJ1-4
CDR3: CASSGGETLTTNEKLFF
DNA: TGTGCCAGTAGTGGGGGGGAGACCCTTACAACTAATGAAAAACTGTTTTTT

D: TRBD1
V: TRBV10-3
size: once
J: TRBJ1-5
CDR3: CAISTGTGVGNQPQHF
DNA: TGTGCCATCAGTACCGGGACAGGGGTTGGGAATCAGCCCCAGCATTTT

D: -
V: TRBV19
size: -
J: TRBJ1-4
CDR3: CASSIDLLTKRREKLFF
DNA: TGTGCCAGTAGTATAGATCTCTTGACCAAAAGGAGAGAAAAACTGTTTTTT

D: -
V: TRBV11-1
size: -
J: TRBJ2-3
CDR3: CASSQGSDTQYF
DNA: TGTGCCAGCAGCCAGGGGTCAGATACGCAGTATTTT

D: TRBD1
V: TRBV5-8
size: -
J: TRBJ1-5
CDR3: CASSLDRGGSNQPQHF
DNA: TGTGCCAGCAGCTTGGACAGGGGGGGGAGCAATCAGCCCCAGCATTTT

D: -
V: TRBV5-3
size: -
J: TRBJ1-4
CDR3: CARRFPFQERAEEKLFF
DNA: TGTGCCAGAAGATTCCCCTTTCAAGAGAGGGCGGAGGAAAAACTGTTTTTT

D: TRBD2
V: TRBV7-8
size: -
J: TRBJ2-3
CDR3: CASSLLGLAGTDTQYF
DNA: TGTGCCAGCAGCTTACTGGGACTAGCGGGAACAGATACGCAGTATTTT

D: -
V: TRBV19
size: -
J: TRBJ1-4
CDR3: CASSIGQAKLFF
DNA: TGTGCCAGTAGTATAGGCCAGGCAAAACTGTTTTTT

D: TRBD2
V: TRBV28
size: -
J: TRBJ2-3
CDR3: CASSLFPGLDSTDTQYF
DNA: TGTGCCAGCAGTTTGTTCCCTGGACTAGATAGCACAGATACGCAGTATTTT

D: -
V: TRBV28
size: -
J: TRBJ1-1
CDR3: CASSLLERNTEAFF
DNA: TGTGCCAGCAGTTTATTAGAGAGGAACACTGAAGCTTTCTTT

D: TRBD1
V: TRBV28
size: once
J: TRBJ1-4
CDR3: CASSSPGQGIGKLFF
DNA: TGTGCCAGCAGTTCCCCGGGACAGGGAATAGGAAAACTGTTTTTT

D: -
V: TRBV15
size: -
J: TRBJ1-1
CDR3: CATSGGGGLNTEAFF
DNA: TGTGCCACCAGCGGGGGCGGGGGGTTGAACACTGAAGCTTTCTTT

D: -
V: TRBV30
size: -
J: TRBJ2-2
CDR3: CAWSPGLRLTANTGELFF
DNA: TGTGCCTGGAGTCCGGGACTGCGGCTAACAGCGAACACCGGGGAGCTGTTTTTT

D: TRBD1
V: TRBV28
size: -
J: TRBJ2-7
CDR3: CASVDRGLSYEQYF
DNA: TGTGCCAGCGTGGACAGGGGACTCAGCTACGAGCAGTACTTC

D: TRBD2
V: TRBV6-5
size: -
J: TRBJ2-3
CDR3: CASSYTSVSTDTQYF
DNA: TGTGCCAGCAGTTACACTAGCGTAAGCACAGATACGCAGTATTTT

D: TRBD2
V: TRBV6-5
size: -
J: TRBJ2-7
CDR3: CASSPGTRGYEQYF
DNA: TGTGCCAGCAGTCCCGGGACTAGGGGCTACGAGCAGTACTTC

D: -
V: TRBV12-5
size: -
J: TRBJ1-2
CDR3: CASGLVPGHPNYGYTF
DNA: TGTGCTAGTGGTTTGGTACCAGGACACCCCAACTATGGCTACACCTTC

D: -
V: TRBV27
size: -
J: TRBJ2-5
CDR3: CASSEDSRGTQYF
DNA: TGTGCCAGCAGTGAGGACAGCCGCGGGACCCAGTACTTC

D: -
V: TRBV28
size: -
J: TRBJ1-5
CDR3: CASTSPGGGQPQHF
DNA: TGTGCCAGCACTAGCCCGGGGGGTGGACAGCCCCAGCATTTT

D: TRBD2
V: TRBV4-1
size: -
J: TRBJ2-7
CDR3: CASSLGGVAGANYEQYF
DNA: TGCGCCAGCAGCCTAGGGGGAGTAGCGGGAGCCAACTACGAGCAGTACTTC

D: -
V: TRBV6-5
size: once
J: TRBJ1-2
CDR3: CASGPWGGRGGYTF
DNA: TGTGCCAGCGGACCCTGGGGGGGAAGAGGTGGCTACACCTTC

D: TRBD2
V: TRBV5-1
size: -
J: TRBJ2-3
CDR3: CASSLGTSGSTDTQYF
DNA: TGCGCCAGCAGCTTGGGGACTAGCGGTAGCACAGATACGCAGTATTTT

D: TRBD1
V: TRBV9
size: -
J: TRBJ1-2
CDR3: CASSASREGTGLYGYTF
DNA: TGTGCCAGCAGCGCCTCCCGAGAAGGGACAGGCCTCTATGGCTACACCTTC

D: TRBD1
V: TRBV5-1
size: -
J: TRBJ1-1
CDR3: CASSSGQGARVNTEAFF
DNA: TGCGCCAGCAGCTCGGGACAGGGGGCGCGGGTGAACACTGAAGCTTTCTTT

D: TRBD1
V: TRBV5-4
size: once
J: TRBJ1-4
CDR3: CASSYTGGTNEKLFF
DNA: TGTGCCAGCAGCTATACAGGGGGAACTAATGAAAAACTGTTTTTT

D: TRBD1
V: TRBV5-1
size: -
J: TRBJ1-4
CDR3: CASSSNRGTNEKLFF
DNA: TGCGCCAGCAGCTCCAACAGGGGGACTAATGAAAAACTGTTTTTT

D: TRBD1
V: TRBV5-4
size: -
J: TRBJ2-1
CDR3: CASSFRDRAPYNEQFF
DNA: TGTGCCAGCAGCTTCAGGGACAGGGCCCCCTACAATGAGCAGTTCTTC

D: TRBD2
V: TRBV6-4
size: few
J: TRBJ2-3
CDR3: CASSDSSGSDTQYF
DNA: TGTGCCAGCAGTGACTCTAGCGGGAGCGATACGCAGTATTTT